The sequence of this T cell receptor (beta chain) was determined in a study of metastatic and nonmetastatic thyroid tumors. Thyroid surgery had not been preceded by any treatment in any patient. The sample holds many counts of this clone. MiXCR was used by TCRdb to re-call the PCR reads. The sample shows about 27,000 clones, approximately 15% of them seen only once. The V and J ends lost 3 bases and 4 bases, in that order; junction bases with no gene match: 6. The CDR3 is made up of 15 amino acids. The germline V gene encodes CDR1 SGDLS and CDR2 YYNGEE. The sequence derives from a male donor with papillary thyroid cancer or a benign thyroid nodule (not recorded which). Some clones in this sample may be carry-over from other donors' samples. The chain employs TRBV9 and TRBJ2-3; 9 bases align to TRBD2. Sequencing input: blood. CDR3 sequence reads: CASSEGTSFPDTQYF. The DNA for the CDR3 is TGTGCCAGCAGCGAGGGGACTAGCTTCCCAGATACGCAGTATTTT.